This T cell receptor (beta chain) emerged from a study of T cell responses to AZD1222 COVID-19 vaccine (TCRdb year 2021). Broadly, across the study: TCR sequencing was performed for 230 to 250 trial participants, of whom about 200 were given two doses of AZD1222 and around 25 were given two doses of MenACWY control vaccine. Trial participants were enrolled by age into 18-55, 56-69 and 70-plus year subgroups, with about 150, 28 and 57 TCR-sequenced participants respectively. Overall results and qualifications from the work: Participants were mostly white British and included more females than males, and it was suggested by the authors that clonal diversity may have been underestimated. The 56-69-year group was small, and its depth increase did not reach significance, likely because of low power. No day 14 peak-response samples were available, so repertoires were characterized only after the peak T cell response. Conclusions about previously exposed vaccinees were limited because only six AZD1222 recipients were SARS-CoV-2 seropositive at baseline. Vaccine-associated CD4 TCRs spanned the whole spike protein, with dominant responses in regions 160-218 and 743-854. Spike-specific TCR breadth and depth rose significantly after two AZD1222 doses compared with day 0 and with MenACWY recipients. Reportedly, almost half of the unique spike-specific TCRs recognized epitopes lying outside the regions that are mutated in the B.1.351 and B.1.1.7 variants.

The sample's time point, from its label and the paper: about 28 days (+/-7) after the second vaccine dose. Because spike-specific TCR depth and breadth did not differ between the two schedules, AZD1222 recipients who got a second dose at roughly 4 weeks were pooled with those who got a second dose at roughly 12 weeks. Vaccinee samples came from UK trials COV001 and COV002, including a single-blind randomized controlled phase 2/3 trial of AZD1222 (ChAdOx1 nCoV-19) in healthy adults. For TCRbeta chain sequencing, PBMC samples were collected from trial participants at day 0 and at day 28 after the second dose. The CDR3 regions of human TCRbeta chains were subjected to immunosequencing. Turning to the authors' computational methods: TCRs in the repertoires were compared against a reference library of SARS-CoV-2-specific TCRs that had been generated with the MIRA antigen-specificity platform. Breadth was defined as the fraction of unique TCRs that were SARS-CoV-2-associated, and depth was defined as the fraction of total T cells that were SARS-CoV-2-associated. Using the MIRA data, each spike-specific TCR was mapped to the spike region that the TCR reacts to and placed in a CD4 or CD8 class. Log10-transformed breadth and depth values were compared by one-way ANOVA with Sidak's multiple comparisons tests. The source is immuneACCESS, and TCRdb retained only in-frame sequences with V and J called. Part of the clones is not carried over; for the studies checked, unresolved V genes explain less than half of this, and the remainder is unexplained. The V and J calls and clone size were taken over from that table, and D and trimming were inferred from the DNA. The sample table records roughly 93,000 clones; about nine tenths of these occur just once. Roughly 5% of the sample rests with the top ten.

Concerning this clone: This receptor's antigen is unknown. No much larger clone exists at a distance of one base, and base qualities are not known.

A distance of 12 bases separates the germline ends of V and J, which lose 1 base and 3 bases respectively. CDR1 and CDR2, per the germline V gene, are SGHRS and YFSETQ. The CDR3 sequence holds 15 residues, the cysteine and phenylalanine included. The read is trimmed to its CDR3 DNA, 45 bases read in frame from base 1. The material sequenced was peripheral blood, taken 28 days after the second AZD1222 dose. The sequence was obtained from an adult who received the AZD1222 COVID-19 vaccine. The chain is made from TRBV5-1 and TRBJ2-3, and the D gene may be TRBD2, 6 bases matching. The sequenced DNA: TGCGCCAGCAGCTTGACATGGCGGGAAACAGATACGCAGTATTTT. This is translated as CASSLTWRETDTQYF.